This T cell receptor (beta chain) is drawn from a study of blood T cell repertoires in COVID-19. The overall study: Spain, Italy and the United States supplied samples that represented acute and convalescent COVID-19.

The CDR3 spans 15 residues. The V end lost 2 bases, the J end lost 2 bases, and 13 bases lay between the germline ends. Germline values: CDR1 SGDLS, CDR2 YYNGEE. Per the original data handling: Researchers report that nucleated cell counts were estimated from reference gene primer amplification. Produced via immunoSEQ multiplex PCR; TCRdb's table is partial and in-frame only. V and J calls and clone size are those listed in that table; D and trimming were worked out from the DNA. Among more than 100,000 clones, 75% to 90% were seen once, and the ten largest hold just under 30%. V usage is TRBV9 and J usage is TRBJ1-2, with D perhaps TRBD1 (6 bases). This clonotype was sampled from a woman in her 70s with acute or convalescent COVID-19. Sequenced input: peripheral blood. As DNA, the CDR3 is TGTGCCAGCAGCGTCAGCAATCAGGGGAACTATGGCTACACCTTC. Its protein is CASSVSNQGNYGYTF. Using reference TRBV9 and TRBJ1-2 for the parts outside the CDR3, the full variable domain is DSGVTQTPKHLITATGQRVTLRCSPRSGDLSVYWYQQSLDQGLQFLIQYYNGEERAKGNILERFSAQQFPDLHSELNLSSLELGDSALYFCASSVSNQGNYGYTFGSGTRLTVV.